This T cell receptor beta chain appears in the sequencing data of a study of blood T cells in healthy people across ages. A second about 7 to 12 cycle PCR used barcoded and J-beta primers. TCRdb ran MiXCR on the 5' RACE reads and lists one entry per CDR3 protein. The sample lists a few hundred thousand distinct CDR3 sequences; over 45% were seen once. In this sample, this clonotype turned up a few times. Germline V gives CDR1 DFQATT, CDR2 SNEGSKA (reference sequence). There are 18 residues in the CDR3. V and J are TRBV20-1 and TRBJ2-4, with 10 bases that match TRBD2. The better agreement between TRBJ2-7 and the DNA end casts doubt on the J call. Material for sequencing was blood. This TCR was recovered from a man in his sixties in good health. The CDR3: CSASGLAGESLGLYEQYF. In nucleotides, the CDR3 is TGCAGTGCTAGTGGCCTAGCGGGGGAGTCGCTTGGGTTGTACGAGCAGTACTTC.